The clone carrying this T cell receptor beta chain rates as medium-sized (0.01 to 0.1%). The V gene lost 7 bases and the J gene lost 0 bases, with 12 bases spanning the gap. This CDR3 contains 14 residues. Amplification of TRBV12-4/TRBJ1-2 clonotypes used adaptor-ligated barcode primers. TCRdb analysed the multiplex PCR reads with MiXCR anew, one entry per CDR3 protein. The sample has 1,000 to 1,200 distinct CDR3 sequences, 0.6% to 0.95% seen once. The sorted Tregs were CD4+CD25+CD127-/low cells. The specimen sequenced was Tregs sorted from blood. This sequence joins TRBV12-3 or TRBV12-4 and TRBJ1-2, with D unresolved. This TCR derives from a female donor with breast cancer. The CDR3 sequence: CASTRTSTNYGYTF. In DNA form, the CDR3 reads TGTGCCAGCACAAGGACCAGCACTAACTATGGCTACACCTTC.